Each of the 28 T cell receptor beta chains below was sequenced from the same sample in a study of cytotoxic CD8 clonotypes in ibrutinib-treated CLL. Clones were read by immunoSEQ multiplex PCR, and TCRdb kept only the in-frame ones, dropping some. The repertoire includes approximately 100,000 clones, approximately 71% of them detected once, and 20% to 25% sits in the top ten. The material was PBMCs, obtained after 24 months of ibrutinib treatment. The receptors were gathered from a human donor with chronic lymphocytic leukemia.

The rearrangement uses TRBV20-1 and TRBJ1-2, with D unclear. The germline CDR1 and CDR2 sequences are DFQATT and SNEGSKA (reference sequence). There are 11 residues in the CDR3. CDR3 region: CIIMAPSGYTF. CDR3 DNA sequence: TGCATTATAATGGCCCCGAGCGGCTACACCTTC.

The genes are TRBV6-5 and TRBJ1-1; tentative D call: TRBD1 (6 bases). The V and J ends lost 6 bases and 5 bases respectively, with 19 bases between them. Germline CDR1 and CDR2: MNHEY and SVGAGI. CDR3 size: 15 residues. CDR3 bases: TGTGCCAGCAGGGCCGGCCCAGGGGTAAAAACTGAAGCTTTCTTT. This encodes CASRAGPGVKTEAFF.

In its sample, this clone was seen many times. The chain recombines TRBV18 with TRBJ2-5, with 9 positions matching TRBD2. V lost 3 bases and J lost 1; bases outside the gene matches: 6. Germline lookup yields CDR1 KGHSH and CDR2 LQKENI. The CDR3 covers 16 residues. This chain's CDR3 is CASSPAGTSSQETQYF. CDR3 DNA: TGTGCCAGCTCACCTGCCGGGACTAGCAGCCAAGAGACCCAGTACTTC.

This clone came up once. This rearrangement joins TRBV6-5 to TRBJ2-2; 10 nucleotides align to TRBD2. J gave up 7 bases and V 7 bases, and 9 bases lay outside the gene matches. From germline, CDR1 is MNHEY and CDR2 SVGAGI. The CDR3 extends over 15 amino acids. CDR3 protein: CASTPASGSLGELFF. The CDR3 DNA reads as TGTGCCAGCACCCCAGCTAGCGGGAGTCTCGGGGAGCTGTTTTTT.

This chain uses TRBV5-1 with TRBJ2-7; D call uncertain. CDR1 is SGHRS, CDR2 YFSETQ, per germline. V gave up 1 base and J gave up 2 bases, with 10 bases separating them. The CDR3 length is 14 residues. CDR3 DNA sequence: TGCGCCAGCAGCTTGTGGGGTCCCACCTACGAGCAGTACTTC. Protein: CASSLWGPTYEQYF.

The chain couples TRBV5-1 to TRBJ1-2; D not resolved. Germline V gives CDR1 SGHRS, CDR2 YFSETQ. V lost 5 bases and J 8 bases, leaving 10 bases between the germline ends. CDR3 length: 11 amino acids. The CDR3 protein is CASRSDGGYTF. The CDR3 DNA reads as TGCGCCAGCAGGTCCGACGGGGGCTACACCTTC. Drawing the rest from reference TRBV5-1 and TRBJ1-2, the complete variable domain is KAGVTQTPRYLIKTRGQQVTLSCSPISGHRSVSWYQQTPGQGLQFLFEYFSETQRNKGNFPGRFSGRQFSNSRSEMNVSTLELGDSALYLCASRSDGGYTFGSGTRLTVV.

The rearrangement joins TRBV5-1 to TRBJ2-1; TRBD2 agrees at 13 bases. The CDR3 is 18 residues long. CDR1 and CDR2 (germline): SGHRS, YFSETQ. After removal of 2 bases from V and 6 bases from J, the junction contained 11 bases not matched to a gene. This CDR3 reads CASSLFTSGRAVGNEQFF. The CDR3, as DNA: TGCGCCAGCAGCTTATTCACTAGCGGGAGGGCAGTGGGCAATGAGCAGTTCTTC.

CDR3 in DNA: TGTGCCAGCTCACCTGGTTCTGGAGACTATGGCTACACCTTC. Residues: CASSPGSGDYGYTF. The gene calls are TRBV18 and TRBJ1-2, with no clear D. Looked up from germline, CDR1 is KGHSH and CDR2 is LQKENI. CDR3 length equals 14 residues. The germline V and J ends were trimmed by 3 bases and 3 bases, with 11 bases remaining between them.

The chain employs TRBV7-9 and TRBJ1-2; the D is unclear. The CDR3 length is 13 residues. With 2 bases removed from V and 2 bases from J, the gap between germline ends came to 6 bases. Per the germline V gene, CDR1 is SEHNR and CDR2 is FQNEAQ (reference sequence). CDR3 sequence: CASSLTDNYGYTF. The CDR3 DNA reads TGTGCCAGCAGCTTAACAGACAACTATGGCTACACCTTC.

The V gene is TRBV6-5, the J gene TRBJ1-2; no clear D gene. The germline gives CDR1 MNHEY, CDR2 SVGAGI. V lost 6 bases, J lost 0 bases, and 14 bases lay in between. The CDR3 has 15 amino acids. In nucleotides, the CDR3 is TGTGCCAGCAGCTCTGGCTTGAGTACTAACTATGGCTACACCTTC. Its protein is CASSSGLSTNYGYTF.

J is TRBJ1-4 and V is TRBV28, with 7 bases identical to TRBD1. Germline CDR1 and CDR2: MDHEN and SYDVKM. After removal of 3 bases from V and 7 bases from J, the junction contained 8 bases not matched to a gene. The CDR3 covers 15 residues. The CDR3: CASSFRTGRTEKLFF. As DNA, the CDR3 is TGTGCCAGCAGTTTTCGGACAGGTCGGACTGAAAAACTGTTTTTT.

This chain links TRBV13 with TRBJ1-1; D remains unclear. The CDR3 runs 17 residues. V was trimmed by 2 bases and J by 1 base, leaving 17 bases between them. The V gene's germline CDR1 is PRHDT and CDR2 FYEKMQ (reference sequence). CDR3 amino acids: CASSLIMTGLSNTEAFF. CDR3 DNA: TGTGCCAGCAGCTTAATTATGACTGGACTTTCGAACACTGAAGCTTTCTTT.

For this clone: Other DNA sequences within the sample encode an identical CDR3. The chain couples TRBV7-8 to TRBJ2-7; 7 positions match TRBD2. Trimming took 6 bases from V and 7 from J; bases not matched to a gene: 6. This CDR3 spans 12 amino acids. Germline CDR1 and CDR2: SGHVS and FQNEAQ. CDR3 nucleotides: TGTGCCAGCAGTTCCCACGGGGGGGAGCAGTACTTC. Protein: CASSSHGGEQYF.

V and J are TRBV5-6 and TRBJ2-1; the D call may be TRBD1 or TRBD2 (5 bases each). CDR3 size: 16 residues. CDR1 is SGHDT and CDR2 is YYEEEE in the germline V gene. V gave up 2 bases and J gave up 0 bases, with 12 bases separating them. The CDR3 DNA is TGTGCCAGCAGCTTAACCGCAGGGAGCTCCTACAATGAGCAGTTCTTC. Translating it yields CASSLTAGSSYNEQFF.

The chain is built from TRBV4-2 and TRBJ2-5; 11 nucleotides line up with TRBD2. This CDR3 contains 16 residues. After removal of 0 bases from V and 5 bases from J, the junction contained 5 bases not matched to a gene. CDR1 and CDR2 (germline): LGHNA, YNFKEQ. DNA for the CDR3: TGTGCCAGCAGCCAAGATAGCGGGAGGGGCGGGGAGACCCAGTACTTC. Its protein is CASSQDSGRGGETQYF.

On this clone itself: This may arise from a read error, as a much more abundant clone is one base away. V gene TRBV13 combines with J gene TRBJ1-1, with D uncertain. V was cut by 0 bases and J by 9 bases, with 11 bases left in between. There are 13 residues in the CDR3. Germline V gene lookup returns CDR1 PRHDT and CDR2 FYEKMQ (reference sequence). CDR3 loop: CASSLGAGPKAFF. CDR3 DNA: TGTGCCAGCAGCTTAGGGGCAGGCCCTAAAGCTTTCTTT.

The chain's CDR3 is CASSLPPAEGDEQFF. The CDR3 region has the DNA TGTGCCAGCAGTTTACCACCGGCCGAGGGCGATGAGCAGTTCTTC. This rearrangement joins TRBV27 to TRBJ2-1; D may be TRBD2 (5 bases). V gave up 2 bases and J gave up 8 bases, with 16 bases separating them. Germline V gives CDR1 MNHEY, CDR2 SMNVEV (reference sequence). CDR3 length: 15 residues.

This clone was observed a handful of times. J is TRBJ2-2 and V is TRBV4-1; no firm D call. This CDR3 is 14 amino acids long. Per the germline V gene, CDR1 is MGHRA and CDR2 is YSYEKL. Trimming cost V 0 bases and J 3 bases, with 5 bases left between them. DNA for the CDR3: TGCGCCAGCAGCCAAGATAAGGACACCGGGGAGCTGTTTTTT. This gives the protein CASSQDKDTGELFF.

The CDR3: CASSNQGMGTGELFF. CDR3 bases: TGTGCCAGTAGTAACCAGGGGATGGGCACCGGGGAGCTGTTTTTT. The chain recombines TRBV19 with TRBJ2-2; D possibly corresponds to TRBD1 (6 bases). Per germline, CDR1 LNHDA and CDR2 SQIVND (reference sequence). This CDR3 has 15 residues. The ends were cut back, 4 bases at V and 4 bases at J, with 13 bases in the middle.

The CDR3 sequence is CASSLSRISSYEQYF. CDR3 nucleotides: TGTGCCAGCAGCTTAAGCAGAATTAGTTCCTACGAGCAGTACTTC. V gene TRBV7-3 combines with J gene TRBJ2-7; D is undetermined. CDR1 is SGHTA, CDR2 FQGTGA, per germline. V lost 1 base to trimming and J lost 1 base, with 11 bases between them. This CDR3 contains 15 residues.

This clone was counted ten times or more. The V gene is TRBV19, the J gene TRBJ1-2; D remains unclear. CDR1 is LNHDA and CDR2 is SQIVND in the germline V gene (reference sequence). The V end lost 8 bases, the J end lost 4 bases, and 11 bases lay between the germline ends. There are 12 residues in the CDR3. The CDR3 nucleotides read TGTGCCAGTCGTGAGCCGGGCTATGGCTACACCTTC. It encodes CASREPGYGYTF.

The V gene is TRBV28, the J gene TRBJ1-1; no clear D. Trimming left V 11 bases short and J 5 bases short, with 18 bases between. The CDR3 contains 13 residues. The germline V gene encodes CDR1 MDHEN and CDR2 SYDVKM. CDR3 bases: TGTGCCTGGAAACGTGGACGGGGAACTGAAGCTTTCTTT. Its translation: CAWKRGRGTEAFF.

V and J are TRBV10-2 and TRBJ2-3; a weak D match, TRBD2 (6 bases). V was clipped by 6 bases and J by 5 bases, with 18 bases between them. CDR3 length: 15 amino acids. Germline V gene lookup returns CDR1 WSHSY and CDR2 SAAADI. The chain's CDR3 is CASSPLRGKGDTQYF. CDR3 DNA sequence: TGCGCCAGCAGCCCTCTCCGGGGGAAGGGAGATACGCAGTATTTT.

The J gene is TRBJ2-5, the V gene TRBV6-5, with 7 positions matching TRBD2. V shed 3 bases, J shed 5 bases, and the junction held 9 bases outside the gene matches. The CDR3 runs 15 residues. CDR1 MNHEY and CDR2 SVGAGI come from the germline V gene. Here the CDR3 reads CASSYLREEGETQYF. CDR3 coding DNA: TGTGCCAGCAGTTATCTTCGGGAGGAGGGGGAGACCCAGTACTTC.

In this sample, this clone turned up a few times. The chain couples TRBV5-4 to TRBJ1-2; D unclear. CDR1 is SGHNT, CDR2 YYREEE, per germline (reference sequence). The V gene lost 0 bases and the J gene lost 4 bases, with 16 bases spanning the gap. This CDR3 region has 16 residues. As DNA, the CDR3 is TGTGCCAGCAGCTTGGCCGGAGCTACCAGGAGCTATGGCTACACCTTC. Translation gives CASSLAGATRSYGYTF.

The chain combines TRBV19 with TRBJ2-4; 11 bases map to TRBD2. V lost 4 bases and J lost 0; bases outside the gene matches: 8. CDR1 is LNHDA, CDR2 SQIVND, per germline (reference sequence). CDR3 size: 18 residues. The CDR3 DNA reads as TGTGCCAGTAGTACTCTAGCGGGAGGCCTGGGAGCCAAAAACATTCAGTACTTC. This translates into CASSTLAGGLGAKNIQYF.

This clone was counted between two and nine times. This chain links TRBV9 with TRBJ1-2; no clear D gene. The germline V gene has CDR1 SGDLS and CDR2 YYNGEE. The germline V and J ends were trimmed by 0 bases and 2 bases, with 5 bases remaining between them. The CDR3 runs 13 residues. CDR3 in amino acids: CASSVGENYGYTF. In DNA, the CDR3 is TGTGCCAGCAGCGTAGGGGAAAACTATGGCTACACCTTC.

The chain is built from TRBV30 and TRBJ1-1; no firm D call. The germline V gene encodes CDR1 GTSNPN and CDR2 SVGIG (reference sequence). This CDR3 is built from 12 residues. V lost 3 bases to trimming and J lost 5 bases, with 10 bases between them. DNA for the CDR3: TGTGCCTGGAGGGGAGGTAGTACTGAAGCTTTCTTT. It is translated as CAWRGGSTEAFF.